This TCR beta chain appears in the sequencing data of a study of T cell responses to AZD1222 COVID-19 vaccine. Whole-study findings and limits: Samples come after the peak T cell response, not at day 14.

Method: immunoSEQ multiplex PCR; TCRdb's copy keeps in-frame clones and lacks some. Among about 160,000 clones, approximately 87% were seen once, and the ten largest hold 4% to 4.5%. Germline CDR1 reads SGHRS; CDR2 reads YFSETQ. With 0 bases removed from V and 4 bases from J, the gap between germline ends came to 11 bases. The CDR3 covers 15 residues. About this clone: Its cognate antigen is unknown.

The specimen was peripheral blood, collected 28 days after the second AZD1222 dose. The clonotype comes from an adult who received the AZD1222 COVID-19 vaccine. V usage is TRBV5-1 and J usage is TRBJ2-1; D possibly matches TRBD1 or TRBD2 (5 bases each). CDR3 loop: CASSLEQGVYNEQFF. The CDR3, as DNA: TGCGCCAGCAGCTTGGAGCAGGGAGTGTACAATGAGCAGTTCTTC.